Listed below are T cell receptor beta chains from one sample, sequenced in a study of CD8+CD57+ T cells in acquired aplastic anemia. TCRdb used MiXCR to reprocess the reads, holding one entry per CDR3 protein. The table shows about 110,000 distinct CDR3 sequences, with around half occurring only once. The source material was sorted CD4+, CD8+, or CD8+CD57+ T cells (not recorded which) from PBMCs. The source is a human donor in good health, serving as a control. Each CDR3 is given with its conserved first and last residue. A D gene is named only where the DNA matches it firmly. Expanded clones are given a class, and other clones once, few, many or no size at all.

TRBV9	TRBJ1-3	few	.	CASSVDTSGNTIYF	TGTGCCAGCAGCGTAGACACCTCTGGAAACACCATATATTTT
TRBV12-3/TRBV12-4	TRBJ1-2	.	TRBD1	CASRRGTGVYGYTF	TGTGCCAGCAGACGAGGGACAGGGGTCTATGGCTACACCTTC
TRBV10-3	TRBJ2-1	few	.	CAIRDRDGNEQFF	TGTGCCATCAGAGATAGGGATGGCAATGAGCAGTTCTTC
TRBV12-5	TRBJ2-1	many	TRBD1	CASGDRGPYNEQFF	TGTGCTAGTGGGGACAGGGGCCCCTACAATGAGCAGTTCTTC
TRBV25-1	TRBJ2-1	few	.	CASSGGDNEQFF	TGTGCCAGCAGTGGGGGGGACAATGAGCAGTTCTTC
TRBV29-1	TRBJ2-1	.	.	CSVGRGGSSYNEQFF	TGCAGCGTAGGGCGGGGTGGAAGCTCCTACAATGAGCAGTTCTTC
TRBV2	TRBJ2-1	.	TRBD2	CASSGYTSGGDAYNEQFF	TGTGCCAGCAGTGGATATACTAGCGGGGGGGACGCCTACAATGAGCAGTTCTTC
TRBV24-1	TRBJ1-2	once	.	CATSESAGSYGYTF	TGTGCCACCAGTGAGAGTGCAGGATCCTATGGCTACACCTTC
TRBV20-1	TRBJ2-7	.	TRBD2	CSARAAGGRYEQYF	TGCAGTGCTAGAGCGGCGGGGGGGCGCTACGAGCAGTACTTC
TRBV15	TRBJ2-1	few	TRBD1	CATSREGTGRINEQFF	TGTGCCACCAGCAGAGAGGGGACAGGGCGGATCAATGAGCAGTTCTTC
TRBV7-8	TRBJ2-7	.	TRBD1	CAGSPQTGTGGYEQYF	TGTGCCGGCAGCCCCCAAACCGGGACAGGGGGGTACGAGCAGTACTTC
TRBV7-3	TRBJ1-6	many	.	CASSLEGSYVSPLHF	TGTGCCAGCAGCTTAGAGGGATCTTATGTTTCACCCCTCCACTTT
TRBV4-3	TRBJ1-2	many	.	CASSQERGLNYGYTF	TGCGCCAGCAGCCAAGAACGGGGGCTTAACTATGGCTACACCTTC
TRBV5-6	TRBJ2-7	many	.	CASSETGRYEQYF	TGTGCCAGCAGCGAGACAGGCCGCTACGAGCAGTACTTC
TRBV19	TRBJ2-1	many	.	CATFSGAEQFF	TGTGCCACCTTTTCAGGGGCGGAGCAGTTCTTC
TRBV29-1	TRBJ1-4	.	TRBD1	CSVEGEEGQRDEKLFF	TGCAGCGTTGAAGGGGAAGAGGGACAGAGGGATGAAAAACTGTTTTTT
TRBV6-1	TRBJ2-6	many	.	CASTLGHVDPGANVLTF	TGTGCCAGCACCCTTGGGCACGTCGACCCTGGGGCCAACGTCCTGACTTTC
TRBV6-6	TRBJ1-1	many	.	CASSYGVQVGTEAFF	TGTGCCAGCAGTTACGGGGTACAAGTGGGCACTGAAGCTTTCTTT
TRBV25-1	TRBJ2-1	.	.	CASSALSYGEQFF	TGTGCCAGCAGTGCTCTTAGCTATGGTGAGCAGTTCTTC
TRBV20-1	TRBJ1-1	many	.	CSARRGAEAFF	TGCAGTGCTAGAAGAGGCGCTGAAGCTTTCTTT
TRBV10-3	TRBJ1-5	.	.	CAISEQGNQPQHF	TGTGCCATCAGTGAACAGGGCAATCAGCCCCAGCATTTT
TRBV3-1	TRBJ2-2	.	.	CASSQEPGAYTPGELFF	TGTGCCAGCAGCCAAGAGCCGGGAGCGTATACACCCGGGGAGCTGTTTTTT
TRBV24-1	TRBJ2-5	.	TRBD2	CATSALLGREGRETQYF	TGTGCCACCAGTGCATTATTAGGGCGGGAGGGCAGAGAGACCCAGTACTTC
TRBV10-3	TRBJ1-1	once	.	CASSWGDLNTEAFF	TGTGCCAGTAGTTGGGGGGACTTGAACACTGAAGCTTTCTTT
TRBV19	TRBJ2-5	.	TRBD2	CASSTSGIRETQYF	TGTGCCAGTAGTACTAGCGGGATCCGAGAGACCCAGTACTTC
TRBV14	TRBJ2-7	many	.	CASSQAAEYEQYF	TGTGCCAGCAGCCAAGCAGCGGAGTACGAGCAGTACTTC
TRBV27	TRBJ1-3	few	.	CASSPRGGAGNTIYF	TGTGCCAGCAGTCCGCGGGGAGGAGCTGGAAACACCATATATTTT
TRBV30	TRBJ1-2	many	.	CAWSASGGQGYTF	TGTGCCTGGAGCGCCTCGGGGGGGCAAGGCTACACCTTC
TRBV7-6	TRBJ1-2	many	TRBD1	CASSLVEEQGGSGYTF	TGTGCCAGCAGCTTAGTGGAAGAACAGGGGGGGAGTGGCTACACCTTC
TRBV27	TRBJ2-7	many	TRBD1	CASGTGLLYEQYF	TGTGCCAGCGGGACAGGGCTTCTCTACGAGCAGTACTTC
TRBV7-3	TRBJ1-3	once	.	CASSFGGGNTIYF	TGTGCCAGCAGCTTCGGCGGGGGGAACACCATATATTTT
TRBV9	TRBJ1-2	many	.	CASSVGDTNYGYTF	TGTGCCAGCAGCGTTGGGGACACCAACTATGGCTACACCTTC
TRBV7-8	TRBJ2-5	.	.	CASSPERQETQYF	TGTGCCAGCAGCCCCGAACGGCAAGAGACCCAGTACTTC
TRBV7-9	TRBJ2-7	many	TRBD1	CASSLATGQVGYEQYF	TGTGCCAGCAGCTTAGCCACGGGACAGGTAGGCTACGAGCAGTACTTC
TRBV7-2	TRBJ2-3	.	.	CASASRYTDTQYF	TGTGCCAGCGCGAGCAGATACACAGATACGCAGTATTTT
TRBV5-1	TRBJ2-6	few	TRBD1	CASSLGQGASDVLTF	TGCGCCAGCAGCTTGGGGCAGGGGGCATCGGACGTCCTGACTTTC
TRBV19	TRBJ1-2	.	.	CASSIASTGSHGYTF	TGTGCCAGTAGTATAGCTTCAACAGGGTCACATGGCTACACCTTC
TRBV19	TRBJ2-1	.	TRBD2	CASSLTSGPYNEQFF	TGTGCCAGTAGCCTAACTAGCGGGCCTTACAATGAGCAGTTCTTC
TRBV9	TRBJ2-7	.	.	CASSWAPYEQYF	TGTGCCAGCAGCTGGGCCCCCTACGAGCAGTACTTC
TRBV2	TRBJ1-1	.	TRBD1	CASRTGRPEAFF	TGTGCCAGCAGGACAGGGCGCCCTGAAGCTTTCTTT
TRBV15	TRBJ2-2	.	.	CATSTRLGGTGELFF	TGTGCCACCAGCACGAGACTAGGGGGGACCGGGGAGCTGTTTTTT
TRBV6-1	TRBJ1-2	.	.	CASSQPLPGFLYGYTF	TGTGCCAGCAGCCAACCCCTCCCAGGATTCCTCTATGGCTACACCTTC
TRBV5-1	TRBJ2-1	.	TRBD1	CASSLGTGAISYNEQFF	TGCGCCAGCAGCCTCGGGACAGGGGCAATCTCCTACAATGAGCAGTTCTTC
TRBV29-1	TRBJ1-2	.	TRBD1	CSTLTGGDYGYTF	TGCAGCACTCTGACAGGGGGGGACTATGGCTACACCTTC
TRBV24-1	TRBJ1-2	once	.	CATRPDEGYVYTF	TGTGCCACCAGGCCGGACGAGGGCTATGTCTACACCTTC
TRBV6-4	TRBJ1-1	many	.	CASSDSAGRNTEAFF	TGTGCCAGCAGTGACTCCGCAGGGCGGAACACTGAAGCTTTCTTT
TRBV15	TRBJ1-2	few	.	CATSSLGGDTLVTF	TGTGCCACCAGCAGTTTGGGGGGGGACACTTTAGTCACCTTC
TRBV10-3	TRBJ1-4	.	.	CAISESGNVKLFF	TGTGCCATCAGTGAGTCGGGGAACGTTAAACTGTTTTTT
TRBV7-6	TRBJ2-1	many	TRBD2	CASSLGGLAGHNEQFF	TGTGCCAGCAGCTTAGGGGGACTAGCGGGGCACAATGAGCAGTTCTTC
TRBV5-1	TRBJ2-7	many	TRBD2	CASSLAGGPDEQYF	TGCGCCAGCAGCCTAGCGGGGGGGCCGGACGAGCAGTACTTC
TRBV29-1	TRBJ2-7	.	.	CSGTSTGNYEQYF	TGCAGCGGAACCTCCACAGGAAACTACGAGCAGTACTTC
TRBV10-3	TRBJ1-1	few	.	CAISRTANTEAFF	TGTGCCATCAGTAGGACGGCTAACACTGAAGCTTTCTTT
TRBV20-1	TRBJ2-7	.	.	CSARDIGRSSYEQYF	TGCAGTGCCAGAGATATCGGCAGGAGCTCCTACGAGCAGTACTTC
TRBV15	TRBJ2-5	.	TRBD1	CATSRGFRTGGQETQYF	TGTGCCACCAGCAGAGGTTTTAGGACAGGGGGCCAAGAGACCCAGTACTTC
TRBV5-1	TRBJ2-7	few	.	CASSRDPRAYEQYF	TGCGCCAGCAGCCGTGACCCCCGAGCCTACGAGCAGTACTTC
TRBV25-1	TRBJ2-7	few	TRBD2	CASSAGRLAGDYEQYF	TGTGCCAGCAGTGCGGGCAGATTAGCGGGGGACTACGAGCAGTACTTC
TRBV19	TRBJ2-5	.	.	CASSIMGGETQYF	TGTGCCAGTAGTATTATGGGGGGAGAGACCCAGTACTTC
TRBV4-3	TRBJ1-4	many	.	CASSQDFIGKLFF	TGCGCCAGCAGCCAAGATTTCATAGGAAAACTGTTTTTT
TRBV19	TRBJ1-2	many	TRBD1	CASSKGQTYGYTF	TGTGCCAGTAGTAAGGGACAGACCTATGGCTACACCTTC